These 28 T cell receptor beta chains were all obtained from the same sample, sequenced in a study of T cells in Graves' hyperthyroidism and ophthalmopathy. RNA transcripts were the template for amplifying TCR beta CDR3 regions. TCR CDR3 regions were first amplified by RT-PCR with HTBI primers. TCRdb reprocessed the multiplex PCR reads via MiXCR and lists one record per CDR3 protein. This sample yields about 640,000 distinct CDR3 sequences, of which under 25% are seen a single time; about 35% belongs to the top ten. The sample was blood. These receptors all come from a man aged 25 to 40 with Graves' ophthalmopathy.

This clonotype occurred a few times. The chain carries TRBV4-1 and TRBJ1-2, with a possible D match to TRBD1 (5 bases). CDR3 length: 18 residues. Trimming shortened V by 0 bases and J by 4 bases, and 21 bases separated the two germline ends. Per the germline V gene, CDR1 is MGHRA and CDR2 is YSYEKL. CDR3 coding DNA: TGCGCCAGCAGCCAAGAGCCCCTCTTAAGGGGAGAGGGCTATGGCTACACCTTC. Translation gives CASSQEPLLRGEGYGYTF.

The V and J genes are TRBV6-2 or TRBV6-3 and TRBJ1-1; D is uncertain. CDR3 length: 15 residues. The V and J ends lost 2 bases and 1 base respectively, with 11 bases between them. CDR1 is MNHEY and CDR2 is SVGEGT in the germline V gene. The CDR3 DNA follows: TGTGCCAGCAGTTACCCAAGAAAAAGGAACACTGAAGCTTTCTTT. Protein sequence: CASSYPRKRNTEAFF.

V is TRBV20-1 and J is TRBJ1-1, with 9 bases fitting TRBD1. V dropped 4 bases and J dropped 4; count of bases not matched to a gene: 16. The V gene's germline CDR1 is DFQATT and CDR2 SNEGSKA (reference sequence). This CDR3 has 17 residues. CDR3: CSATTIGQGLGGTEAFF. CDR3 bases: TGCAGTGCTACCACCATAGGACAGGGGTTGGGGGGCACTGAAGCTTTCTTT.

V is TRBV7-3 and J is TRBJ2-2; D perhaps matches TRBD1 (5 bases). Germline V lookup: CDR1 SGHTA, CDR2 FQGTGA. The V end was cut by 3 bases, the J end by 6 bases, with 14 bases between. The CDR3 totals 15 residues. The CDR3 sequence is CASSFAPKGSGELFF. DNA for the CDR3: TGTGCCAGCAGCTTTGCCCCCAAGGGGTCCGGGGAGCTGTTTTTT. Filled out from reference TRBV7-3 and TRBJ2-2, the complete variable domain reads GAGVSQTPSNKVTEKGKYVELRCDPISGHTALYWYRQSLGQGPEFLIYFQGTGAADDSGLPNDRFFAVRPEGSVSTLKIQRTERGDSAVYLCASSFAPKGSGELFFGEGSRLTVL.

There are many counts of this clonotype. The DNA for the CDR3 is TGCAGTGCTAGTTACCGCGGGAGGTTCTACGAGCAGTACTTC. This encodes CSASYRGRFYEQYF. The gene calls are TRBV20-1 and TRBJ2-7; 8 nucleotides line up with TRBD2. The CDR3 is 14 amino acids. The trim removed 3 bases at V and 3 bases at J, leaving 7 bases unmatched. The germline gives CDR1 DFQATT, CDR2 SNEGSKA (reference sequence).

Turning to this clonotype: This CDR3 is missing its conserved last phenylalanine or tryptophan, likely due to a read error. This sequence joins TRBV6-2 or TRBV6-3 and TRBJ1-2; D unresolved. This CDR3 contains 17 residues. Germline V gene sequence: CDR1 MNHEY, CDR2 SVGEGT. Trimming removed 6 bases from V and 0 bases from J, with 20 bases in between. In nucleotides, the CDR3 is TGTGCCAGCAGCGTGAGGTGGGTGGCCTCAGCTAACTATGGCTACACCTTA. Protein sequence: CASSVRWVASANYGYTL.

This clonotype showed up just once. The J gene is TRBJ2-2, the V gene TRBV14, with 15 bases aligning to TRBD2. With 3 bases clipped from V and 4 bases from J, the junction kept 6 bases outside the gene matches. Per germline, CDR1 SGHDN and CDR2 FVKESK. This CDR3 is built from 18 residues. CDR3 coding DNA: TGTGCCAGCAGCCACCGTGGACTAGCGGGAGGGAGCACCGGGGAGCTGTTTTTT. It is translated as CASSHRGLAGGSTGELFF.

V gene TRBV29-1 combines with J gene TRBJ2-7; D remains unclear. V lost 1 base, J lost 3 bases, and 13 bases lay in between. The CDR3 has 14 residues. Germline CDR1 reads SQVTM; CDR2 reads ANQGSEA. CDR3 DNA: TGCAGCGTTGAAGGGGAATTTAACAACTACGAGCAGTACTTC. It specifies CSVEGEFNNYEQYF.

The rearrangement uses TRBV27 and TRBJ2-1; a weak D match, TRBD1 (6 bases). Germline CDR1 and CDR2: MNHEY and SMNVEV (reference sequence). V lost 5 bases and J 5 bases, leaving 16 bases between the germline ends. The CDR3 has 15 amino acids. The chain's CDR3 is CASSVGSSGDNEQFF. The CDR3 nucleotides are TGTGCCAGCAGTGTAGGTTCCTCAGGGGACAATGAGCAGTTCTTC.

This clonotype was seen more than once but under ten times. This CDR3 reads CASSATAPRGPNYGYTF. In nucleotides, the CDR3 is TGTGCCAGCAGTGCCACGGCCCCACGGGGTCCTAACTATGGCTACACCTTC. This chain uses TRBV2 with TRBJ1-2; D gene unclear. Germline-derived CDR1 and CDR2 are SNHLY and FYNNEI. The CDR3 contains 17 residues. V lost 4 bases, J lost 0 bases, and 18 bases lay in between.

The chain couples TRBV2 to TRBJ1-1, with D hard to call. With 6 bases removed from V and 0 bases from J, the gap between germline ends came to 11 bases. The germline CDR1 and CDR2 sequences are SNHLY and FYNNEI. CDR3 length: 14 residues. CDR3 sequence (DNA): TGTGCCAGCAGGAGGACGCCCCTGAACACTGAAGCTTTCTTT. Its protein product is CASRRTPLNTEAFF.

This clonotype turned up a few times. The genes are TRBV12-3 or TRBV12-4 and TRBJ2-1, with D tentatively TRBD2 (6 bases). The CDR3 contains 18 residues. V lost 8 bases, J lost 2 bases, and 25 bases lay in between. CDR3 nucleotide sequence: TGTGCCAGCCATGGCCCGGTGGTTAGCGGAGCCGCCTACAATGAGCAGTTCTTC. Translated, it gives CASHGPVVSGAAYNEQFF.

Details on this clonotype: One junction end disagrees with the germline gene, perhaps due to a read error. This chain's CDR3 is CSVRARGSYYEQFF. DNA for the CDR3: TGCAGCGTCCGTGCGAGGGGTTCCTACTATGAGCAGTTCTTC. This chain joins TRBV29-1 and TRBJ2-1; D is possibly TRBD1 or TRBD2 (5 bases each). Germline CDR1 SQVTM, CDR2 ANQGSEA. The CDR3 loop spans 14 amino acids.

There are many counts of this clonotype. The rearrangement links TRBV11-2 to TRBJ1-1, with D unresolved. CDR3 length: 13 amino acids. V was cut by 2 bases and J by 4 bases, with 8 bases left in between. CDR1 and CDR2 from the germline V gene are SGHAT and FQNNGV. CDR3 in amino acids: CASSLNSVTEAFF. The CDR3 DNA is TGTGCCAGCAGCTTAAACTCCGTCACTGAAGCTTTCTTT.

The chain uses TRBV4-1 and TRBJ2-5; possibly TRBD2 for D (7 bases). Germline CDR1 and CDR2: MGHRA and YSYEKL. With 1 base removed from V and 5 bases from J, the gap between germline ends came to 17 bases. This CDR3 has 16 amino acids. The CDR3 nucleotides are TGCGCCAGCAGCCAAGGTCCGGGGGCGGGGGAGGAGACCCAGTACTTC. As protein: CASSQGPGAGEETQYF.

This clonotype was detected many times. The chain carries TRBV30 and TRBJ1-2; 10 bases match TRBD1. The CDR3 is 15 residues long. The junction had 9 bases not matched to a gene; V was cut back by 4 bases and J by 4 bases. The V gene's germline CDR1 is GTSNPN and CDR2 SVGIG (reference sequence). CDR3 loop: CAWTLGQGRIYGYTF. DNA of the CDR3: TGTGCCTGGACCTTGGGACAGGGGAGGATCTATGGCTACACCTTC.

This clonotype has just a few counts. V gene TRBV6-1 combines with J gene TRBJ2-7; D unresolved. CDR3 length equals 13 residues. Trimming took 6 bases from V and 2 from J, leaving 11 bases between them. Germline CDR1 MNHNS, CDR2 SASEGT. CDR3 DNA: TGTGCCAGCAGCGATCCCGGGCCCTACGAGCAGTACTTC. Its protein is CASSDPGPYEQYF.

This clonotype was observed a few times. The rearrangement uses TRBV4-3 and TRBJ2-1, with 8 positions matching TRBD2. With V trimmed by 2 bases and J by 6 bases, 12 bases remained unmatched. This CDR3 spans 17 amino acids. Germline V gives CDR1 LGHNA, CDR2 YSLEER. The DNA of the CDR3 is TGCGCCAGCAGCCAAAACGTCGGGGGGGACCTTCGCAATGAGCAGTTCTTC. This codes for CASSQNVGGDLRNEQFF.

This clonotype was found many times. CDR3 sequence (DNA): TGTGCCATCAGGGACCCGGACAGGGAGAATTCACCCCTCCACTTT. Its translation is CAIRDPDRENSPLHF. The rearrangement links TRBV10-3 to TRBJ1-6, with 8 bases identical to TRBD1. V was pared by 6 bases and J by 7 bases, with 8 bases of the junction left unmatched. The CDR3 is 15 residues long. Germline-derived CDR1 and CDR2 are ENHRY and SYGVKD.

The chain is built from TRBV18 and TRBJ2-1; maybe TRBD2 (5 bases). Germline V gives CDR1 KGHSH, CDR2 LQKENI. The CDR3 sequence is 15 residues long. Trimming cost V 3 bases and J 2 bases, with 11 bases left between them. Written as DNA, the CDR3 is TGTGCCAGCTCACCGTGGGCGGAGGCCTACAATGAGCAGTTCTTC. Amino acids: CASSPWAEAYNEQFF.

V usage is TRBV24-1 and J usage is TRBJ2-5, with 8 bases that match TRBD1. The CDR3 has 13 amino acids. The V gene's germline CDR1 is KGHDR and CDR2 SFDVKD. V was clipped by 7 bases and J by 3 bases; unmatched bases: 3. For the CDR3, the DNA is TGTGCCACCAGGTCAGGGGGCAAAGAGACCCAGTACTTC. Protein: CATRSGGKETQYF.

The chain employs TRBV6-5 and TRBJ2-7; the match to TRBD2 covers 7 bases. J lost 4 bases, V lost 2 bases, and 8 bases had no gene match. Germline V lookup: CDR1 MNHEY, CDR2 SVGAGI. The CDR3 loop spans 15 amino acids. The DNA for the CDR3 is TGTGCCAGCAGTTACCGTAGGGCGGGAGCTTACGAGCAGTACTTC. It specifies CASSYRRAGAYEQYF.

This clonotype was counted many times. The chain carries TRBV5-1 and TRBJ2-7, with D possibly called TRBD1 or TRBD2 (6 bases each). Germline CDR1 is SGHRS and CDR2 is YFSETQ. Trimming removed 4 bases at V and 6 bases at J, with 20 bases between. The CDR3 covers 15 residues. Written as DNA, the CDR3 is TGCGCCAGCAGCACCCTGGAGGGGGACGGTCTCGAGCAGTACTTC. This encodes CASSTLEGDGLEQYF.

The sample holds a few counts of this clonotype. The chain is built from TRBV4-3 and TRBJ1-6, with D perhaps matching TRBD1 (6 bases). CDR1 and CDR2 from the germline V gene are LGHNA and YSLEER. This CDR3 has 17 residues. The V end was cut by 1 base, the J end by 0 bases, with 10 bases between. CDR3 coding DNA: TGCGCCAGCAGCCAAGGGACAGACCGCTCCTATAATTCACCCCTCCACTTT. Translation gives CASSQGTDRSYNSPLHF.

This clonotype was seen repeatedly, ten times or more. The rearrangement joins TRBV12-3 or TRBV12-4 to TRBJ1-5; D not resolved. V shed 4 bases and J shed 6 bases, with 10 bases lying between them. This CDR3 comprises 13 residues. The CDR3 protein is CASSYGSGQPQHF. The CDR3 DNA sequence: TGTGCCAGCAGTTACGGGTCAGGTCAGCCCCAGCATTTT.

The rearrangement uses TRBV18 and TRBJ2-5; 8 bases line up with TRBD1. Germline loops: CDR1 KGHSH, CDR2 LQKENI. The trim removed 0 bases at V and 1 base at J, leaving 4 bases unmatched. The CDR3 loop spans 16 amino acids. CDR3 sequence: CASSPPFRGPQETQYF. CDR3 nucleotides: TGTGCCAGCTCACCACCCTTCAGGGGGCCCCAAGAGACCCAGTACTTC. Using reference TRBV18 and TRBJ2-5 for the parts outside the CDR3, the full variable domain is NAGVMQNPRHLVRRRGQEARLRCSPMKGHSHVYWYRQLPEEGLKFMVYLQKENIIDESGMPKERFSAEFPKEGPSILRIQQVVRGDSAAYFCASSPPFRGPQETQYFGPGTRLLVL.

The V call is TRBV28, the J call TRBJ1-5; maybe TRBD1 (5 bases). V shed 3 bases and J shed 9 bases, with 12 bases lying between them. The CDR3 consists of 13 residues. Germline loops: CDR1 MDHEN, CDR2 SYDVKM. Here the CDR3 reads CASSFDRVRPQHF. The CDR3 DNA reads TGTGCCAGCAGTTTTGACAGAGTAAGGCCCCAGCATTTT.

The chain's CDR3 is CASSLTEKGRGEAFF. The CDR3 region has the DNA TGTGCCAGCAGCCTCACGGAGAAGGGGCGCGGTGAAGCTTTCTTT. This chain links TRBV4-2 with TRBJ1-1, with D maybe TRBD1 (5 bases). Trimming stripped 4 bases from V and 7 bases from J, with 19 bases between. The germline V gene has CDR1 LGHNA and CDR2 YNFKEQ. The CDR3 runs 15 residues.